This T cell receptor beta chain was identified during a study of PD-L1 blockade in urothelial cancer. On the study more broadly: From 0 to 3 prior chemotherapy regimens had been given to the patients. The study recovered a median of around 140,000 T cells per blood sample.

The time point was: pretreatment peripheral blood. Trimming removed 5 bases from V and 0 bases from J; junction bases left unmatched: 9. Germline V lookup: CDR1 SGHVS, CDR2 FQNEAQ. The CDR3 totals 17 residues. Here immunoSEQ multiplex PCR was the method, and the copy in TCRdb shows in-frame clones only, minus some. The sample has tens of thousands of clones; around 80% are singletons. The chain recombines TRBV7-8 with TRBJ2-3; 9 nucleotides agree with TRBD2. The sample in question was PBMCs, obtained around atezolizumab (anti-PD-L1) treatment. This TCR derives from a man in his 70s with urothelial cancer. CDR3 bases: TGTGCCAGCAGCCGATCGGGACTAGCAGAGAGCACAGATACGCAGTATTTT. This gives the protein CASSRSGLAESTDTQYF.